This T cell receptor (beta chain) derives from a study of blood T cell repertoires in COVID-19. Overall study context: Sites in the United States, Italy and Spain provided acute and convalescent COVID-19 samples. From T cells, B-cell-depleted T cells, or PBMCs came the material, which was cDNA or gDNA.

Germline lookup yields CDR1 SEHNR and CDR2 FQNEAQ (reference sequence). The CDR3 sequence is 15 residues long. The trim removed 1 base at V and 0 bases at J, leaving 2 bases unmatched. The authors' processing: Scientists estimated how many nucleated cells there were by amplifying reference gene primers. TCRdb keeps only in-frame clones here, not all; method: immunoSEQ multiplex PCR. V, J and clone size were drawn from that table, and D and trimming were deduced from the DNA. The profile shows about 350,000 clones, roughly 87% of them singletons. This clone was seen a few times. Seattle patient enrollment occurred during active infection, with longitudinal follow-up thereafter.

The TCR sequence derives from an older woman with COVID-19, enrolled during active disease. The sequenced sample consisted of peripheral blood. The chain combines TRBV7-9 with TRBJ1-2; TRBD1 aligns across 7 bases. CDR3 DNA: TGTGCCAGCAGCTTAGTGGACAGGTCTAACTATGGCTACACCTTC. This sequence encodes CASSLVDRSNYGYTF.